This is a list of T cell receptor beta chains from one sample in a study of T and B cells in COVID-19 patients. MiXCR, applied by TCRdb to the multiplex PCR reads, yields one record per CDR3 protein. Here the sample spans around 15,000 distinct CDR3 sequences, 25% to 30% being singletons. Sequencing was performed on blood. These receptor sequences come from a human donor who had recovered from COVID-19. Both conserved end residues are part of each CDR3. D genes are given only for firm matches. Rows give clone size only sometimes, using once, few, many, or a class for an expanded clone.

j_gene: TRBJ1-4; d_gene: -; abundance: -; v_gene: TRBV20-1; CDR3nt: TGCAGTGCCCAGAGAGGCGGGGGAGGGGGTGAAAAACTGTTTTTT; CDR3aa: CSAQRGGGGGEKLFF
j_gene: TRBJ2-7; d_gene: -; abundance: -; v_gene: TRBV7-2; CDR3nt: TGTGCCAGCAGCTTAAACTCTAGCCCCTTAAGCGAGCAGTACTTC; CDR3aa: CASSLNSSPLSEQYF
j_gene: TRBJ2-5; d_gene: -; abundance: -; v_gene: TRBV7-6; CDR3nt: TGTGCCAGCAGTACTACCCAGGGCCTCGAGACCCAGTACTTC; CDR3aa: CASSTTQGLETQYF
j_gene: TRBJ2-1; d_gene: TRBD2; abundance: medium-sized; v_gene: TRBV19; CDR3nt: TGTGCCAGTAGTATCGGCTTAACGGGAGGATTCTCCAATGAGCAGTTCTTC; CDR3aa: CASSIGLTGGFSNEQFF
j_gene: TRBJ2-3; d_gene: TRBD2; abundance: medium-sized; v_gene: TRBV5-6; CDR3nt: TGTGCCAGCAGCTTGGGGGCAGGGCGGGGGGATACGCAGTATTTT; CDR3aa: CASSLGAGRGDTQYF
j_gene: TRBJ1-6; d_gene: -; abundance: medium-sized; v_gene: TRBV30; CDR3nt: TGTGCTGGAGACAGTCTTAATTCACCCCTCCACTTT; CDR3aa: CAGDSLNSPLHF
j_gene: TRBJ2-7; d_gene: -; abundance: many; v_gene: TRBV6-5; CDR3nt: TGTGCCAGCAGTTCGAACCCCCGCGAGCAGTACTTC; CDR3aa: CASSSNPREQYF
j_gene: TRBJ1-1; d_gene: -; abundance: many; v_gene: TRBV19; CDR3nt: TGTGCCAGTAGTATAACAGGCCGAACTGAAGCTTTCTTT; CDR3aa: CASSITGRTEAFF
j_gene: TRBJ1-1; d_gene: -; abundance: -; v_gene: TRBV11-1; CDR3nt: TGTGCCAGCAGCTTAGACAGGGTGATGAACACTGAAGCTTTCTTC; CDR3aa: CASSLDRVMNTEAFF
j_gene: TRBJ2-3; d_gene: TRBD2; abundance: -; v_gene: TRBV20-1; CDR3nt: TGCAGTGTGGGTCGGGGGGGACCAGATACGCAGTATTTT; CDR3aa: CSVGRGGPDTQYF
j_gene: TRBJ2-3; d_gene: -; abundance: -; v_gene: TRBV11-1; CDR3nt: TGTGCCAGCAGCAAAGCGTTTGGTAGCGGAGGCACAGATACGCAGTATTTT; CDR3aa: CASSKAFGSGGTDTQYF
j_gene: TRBJ1-2; d_gene: TRBD1; abundance: -; v_gene: TRBV6-1; CDR3nt: TGTGCCAGCAGTGAACTCGGGACAGGGCTCTATGGCTACACCTTC; CDR3aa: CASSELGTGLYGYTF
j_gene: TRBJ1-1; d_gene: -; abundance: few; v_gene: TRBV6-1; CDR3nt: TGTGCCAGCAGTCCGACACTGAACACTGAAGCTTTCTTT; CDR3aa: CASSPTLNTEAFF
j_gene: TRBJ1-5; d_gene: TRBD1; abundance: -; v_gene: TRBV30; CDR3nt: TGTGCCTGGAGTGGGGACAGGGGAAGCAATCAGCCCCAGCATTTT; CDR3aa: CAWSGDRGSNQPQHF
j_gene: TRBJ1-2; d_gene: -; abundance: -; v_gene: TRBV27; CDR3nt: TGTGCCGTCGGGGGGAGTGCGTATGGCTACACCTTC; CDR3aa: CAVGGSAYGYTF
j_gene: TRBJ1-6; d_gene: -; abundance: many; v_gene: TRBV6-5; CDR3nt: TGTGCCAGCAGTTACTCGGATCGGAGTTCACCCCTCCACTTT; CDR3aa: CASSYSDRSSPLHF
j_gene: TRBJ1-5; d_gene: -; abundance: -; v_gene: TRBV5-1; CDR3nt: TGCGCCAGCAGCCCCCTCGCGGGGAATCAGCCCCAGCATTTT; CDR3aa: CASSPLAGNQPQHF
j_gene: TRBJ2-3; d_gene: -; abundance: -; v_gene: TRBV19; CDR3nt: TGTGCCAGTAGTATGCTCTCGGGCCGGCACGATACGCAGTATTTT; CDR3aa: CASSMLSGRHDTQYF
j_gene: TRBJ2-5; d_gene: TRBD1; abundance: -; v_gene: TRBV11-2; CDR3nt: TGTGCCAGCAGCGCGGGTGTTAGTGGCAGGGGGTACCAAGAGACCCAGTACTTC; CDR3aa: CASSAGVSGRGYQETQYF
j_gene: TRBJ2-3; d_gene: TRBD1; abundance: few; v_gene: TRBV20-1; CDR3nt: TGCAGTGCTACCATAACCAGCAGGGGGCCCTCAGATACGCAGTATTTT; CDR3aa: CSATITSRGPSDTQYF
j_gene: TRBJ2-5; d_gene: TRBD2; abundance: -; v_gene: TRBV11-2; CDR3nt: TGTGCCAGCAACTCATGGGGGGGGGGTGAGGAGACCCAGTACTTC; CDR3aa: CASNSWGGGEETQYF
j_gene: TRBJ1-5; d_gene: -; abundance: -; v_gene: TRBV5-1; CDR3nt: TGCGCCAGCAGCTTGGGCGTTGGCGGCAATCAGCCCCAGCATTTT; CDR3aa: CASSLGVGGNQPQHF
j_gene: TRBJ2-1; d_gene: TRBD1; abundance: -; v_gene: TRBV6-4; CDR3nt: TGTGCCAGCAGTGTCGCCCGACAGGGCTACAATGAGCAGTTCTTC; CDR3aa: CASSVARQGYNEQFF
j_gene: TRBJ1-6; d_gene: -; abundance: -; v_gene: TRBV5-1; CDR3nt: TGCGCCAGCAGCTTGTCCGGTTCACCCCTCCACTTT; CDR3aa: CASSLSGSPLHF
j_gene: TRBJ1-2; d_gene: -; abundance: medium-sized; v_gene: TRBV29-1; CDR3nt: TGCAGCGCTCTCCTGGGCTATGGCTACACCTTC; CDR3aa: CSALLGYGYTF
j_gene: TRBJ1-1; d_gene: -; abundance: -; v_gene: TRBV10-3; CDR3nt: TGTGCCATCAGTGAGTTGGGGGGGAGGACTGAAGCTTTCTTT; CDR3aa: CAISELGGRTEAFF
j_gene: TRBJ2-5; d_gene: TRBD2; abundance: medium-sized; v_gene: TRBV19; CDR3nt: TGTGCCAGTAGTAGGCGGTCGGGCGGGGGACAAGAGACCCAGTACTTC; CDR3aa: CASSRRSGGGQETQYF
j_gene: TRBJ2-3; d_gene: TRBD2; abundance: -; v_gene: TRBV5-1; CDR3nt: TGCGCCAGCAGCTTCACTAGCGGCACAGATACGCAGTATTTT; CDR3aa: CASSFTSGTDTQYF
j_gene: TRBJ1-4; d_gene: -; abundance: once; v_gene: TRBV7-9; CDR3nt: TGTGCCAGCAGCGGCTCGAGGGGGGGCGGAGGAGAAAAACTGTTTTTT; CDR3aa: CASSGSRGGGGEKLFF
j_gene: TRBJ2-3; d_gene: -; abundance: -; v_gene: TRBV6-1; CDR3nt: TGTGCCAGCAGCAACAGGGATGGCAGCACAGATACGCAGTATTTT; CDR3aa: CASSNRDGSTDTQYF
j_gene: TRBJ2-7; d_gene: TRBD1; abundance: -; v_gene: TRBV7-3; CDR3nt: TGTGCCAGCAGCTTAACGGGTGACAGGGGAGACGAGCAGTACTTC; CDR3aa: CASSLTGDRGDEQYF
j_gene: TRBJ2-3; d_gene: -; abundance: -; v_gene: TRBV28; CDR3nt: TGTGCCAGCAGTTTACAGGCCTCGGGGCAGTATTTT; CDR3aa: CASSLQASGQYF
j_gene: TRBJ2-1; d_gene: -; abundance: few; v_gene: TRBV5-4; CDR3nt: TGTGCCAGCAGTTCTGAGCGGGTTGAGCAGTTCTTC; CDR3aa: CASSSERVEQFF
j_gene: TRBJ2-3; d_gene: -; abundance: -; v_gene: TRBV5-1; CDR3nt: TGCGCCAGCAGCTTGGCCGTTGGGGCAGATACGCAGTATTTT; CDR3aa: CASSLAVGADTQYF
j_gene: TRBJ2-7; d_gene: -; abundance: medium-sized; v_gene: TRBV19; CDR3nt: TGTGCCACATGGGGGCAGGGAAAAGGCGAGCAGTACTTC; CDR3aa: CATWGQGKGEQYF
j_gene: TRBJ2-2; d_gene: -; abundance: few; v_gene: TRBV5-1; CDR3nt: TGCGCCAGCAGCTTGGCCTGGGCTAGGACAGCTTCGAACACCGGGGAGCTGTTTTTT; CDR3aa: CASSLAWARTASNTGELFF
j_gene: TRBJ1-2; d_gene: -; abundance: medium-sized; v_gene: TRBV29-1; CDR3nt: TGCAGCTCGACTCGGGGGGAAGGCTATGGCTACACCTTC; CDR3aa: CSSTRGEGYGYTF
j_gene: TRBJ2-7; d_gene: TRBD1; abundance: medium-sized; v_gene: TRBV5-6; CDR3nt: TGTGCCAGCAGCTGGGACAGGGGGCCCTACGAGCAGTACTTC; CDR3aa: CASSWDRGPYEQYF
j_gene: TRBJ2-5; d_gene: TRBD2; abundance: -; v_gene: TRBV7-9; CDR3nt: TGTGCCAGCAGCCGGTATGGGGGGAGCGGGATTGAGACCCAGTACTTC; CDR3aa: CASSRYGGSGIETQYF
j_gene: TRBJ2-7; d_gene: -; abundance: medium-sized; v_gene: TRBV6-5; CDR3nt: TGTGCCAGCAGTTCGGGGCCCTACGAGCAGTACTTC; CDR3aa: CASSSGPYEQYF
j_gene: TRBJ2-1; d_gene: -; abundance: medium-sized; v_gene: TRBV19; CDR3nt: TGTGCCAGTAGTATAATAGCAGGGCGGATCAATGAGCAGTTCTTC; CDR3aa: CASSIIAGRINEQFF
j_gene: TRBJ1-4; d_gene: -; abundance: medium-sized; v_gene: TRBV19; CDR3nt: TGTGCCAGTAGTATAAAACTCGGTAGTGAAAAACTGTTTTTT; CDR3aa: CASSIKLGSEKLFF
j_gene: TRBJ1-1; d_gene: -; abundance: many; v_gene: TRBV19; CDR3nt: TGTGCCAGTAAAGGGGGGGTTTTGCACACTGAAGCTTTCTTT; CDR3aa: CASKGGVLHTEAFF
j_gene: TRBJ2-3; d_gene: -; abundance: few; v_gene: TRBV5-1; CDR3nt: TGCGCCAGCAGGGCAAGCACAGATACGCAGTATTTT; CDR3aa: CASRASTDTQYF
j_gene: TRBJ1-6; d_gene: TRBD1; abundance: many; v_gene: TRBV6-5; CDR3nt: TGTGCCAGCAGTTCCGGACAGGCGACGAGCCCCCTCCACTTT; CDR3aa: CASSSGQATSPLHF
j_gene: TRBJ1-4; d_gene: -; abundance: -; v_gene: TRBV7-2; CDR3nt: TGTGCCAGCAGCTCACCTCGCCAGGGTGGTAGTGAAAAACTGTTTTTT; CDR3aa: CASSSPRQGGSEKLFF
j_gene: TRBJ2-7; d_gene: TRBD2; abundance: -; v_gene: TRBV12-3/TRBV12-4; CDR3nt: TGTGCCAGCAGTCTAGCGGGAGGTTTCGAGCAGTACTTC; CDR3aa: CASSLAGGFEQYF
j_gene: TRBJ1-3; d_gene: -; abundance: many; v_gene: TRBV19; CDR3nt: TGTGCCAGTAGCGCAAAGGTCGATTCTGGAAACACCATATATTTT; CDR3aa: CASSAKVDSGNTIYF
j_gene: TRBJ2-1; d_gene: -; abundance: many; v_gene: TRBV6-1; CDR3nt: TGTGCCAGCAGTGTTGGGAAAACAGGGCTCTACAATGAGCAGTTCTTC; CDR3aa: CASSVGKTGLYNEQFF
j_gene: TRBJ2-5; d_gene: TRBD1; abundance: -; v_gene: TRBV19; CDR3nt: TGTGCCAGTAGTATCGACAGGGGAAAAGAGACCCAGTACTTC; CDR3aa: CASSIDRGKETQYF
j_gene: TRBJ2-7; d_gene: -; abundance: few; v_gene: TRBV12-3/TRBV12-4; CDR3nt: TGTGCCAGCAGTTCCGGGATTACCTACGAGCAGTACTTC; CDR3aa: CASSSGITYEQYF
j_gene: TRBJ1-6; d_gene: -; abundance: many; v_gene: TRBV6-5; CDR3nt: TGTGCCAGCATTCGTGACTGGGGGGCGTTGGGGAATTCACCCCTCCACTTT; CDR3aa: CASIRDWGALGNSPLHF
j_gene: TRBJ1-1; d_gene: -; abundance: -; v_gene: TRBV20-1; CDR3nt: TGCAGTTCCCCAAACCCATCGGCGCCTGAAGCTTTCTTT; CDR3aa: CSSPNPSAPEAFF
j_gene: TRBJ1-2; d_gene: TRBD1; abundance: -; v_gene: TRBV20-1; CDR3nt: TGCAGTGCTAGATCAGGGGGCTATGGCTACACCTTC; CDR3aa: CSARSGGYGYTF
j_gene: TRBJ2-2; d_gene: TRBD2; abundance: -; v_gene: TRBV6-5; CDR3nt: TGTGCCAGCAGCACTGTCCCCGGGACTATATACGCTGCGAACACCGGGGAGCTGTTTTTT; CDR3aa: CASSTVPGTIYAANTGELFF
j_gene: TRBJ1-1; d_gene: -; abundance: medium-sized; v_gene: TRBV19; CDR3nt: TGTGCCTCAGGGGAAATCACGAAAGAAGTTGCTGAAGCTTTCTTT; CDR3aa: CASGEITKEVAEAFF
j_gene: TRBJ2-7; d_gene: -; abundance: few; v_gene: TRBV6-6; CDR3nt: TGTGCCAGCACAAAACTCGGGCCGAGGGAGCAGTACTTC; CDR3aa: CASTKLGPREQYF
j_gene: TRBJ1-5; d_gene: -; abundance: many; v_gene: TRBV5-5; CDR3nt: TGTGCCAGCAGCTTGGCGAGAGGCCCTCATCAGCCCCAGCATTTT; CDR3aa: CASSLARGPHQPQHF
j_gene: TRBJ2-5; d_gene: -; abundance: few; v_gene: TRBV24-1; CDR3nt: TGTGCCACCAGTGACGTCAAACCACCTAGTGGGACCCAGTACTTC; CDR3aa: CATSDVKPPSGTQYF